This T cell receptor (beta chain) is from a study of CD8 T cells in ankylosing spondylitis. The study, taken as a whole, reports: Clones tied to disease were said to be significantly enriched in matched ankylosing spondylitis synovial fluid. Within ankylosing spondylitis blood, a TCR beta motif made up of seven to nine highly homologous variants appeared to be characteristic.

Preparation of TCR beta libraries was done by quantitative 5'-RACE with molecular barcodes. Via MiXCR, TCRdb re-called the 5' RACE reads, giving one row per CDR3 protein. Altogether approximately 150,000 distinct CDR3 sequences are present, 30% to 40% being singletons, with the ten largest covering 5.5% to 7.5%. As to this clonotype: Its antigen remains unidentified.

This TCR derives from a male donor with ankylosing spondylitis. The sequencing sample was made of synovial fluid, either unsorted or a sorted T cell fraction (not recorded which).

The CDR3 DNA is TGTGCCAGCAGCGTAGGGGTCGGCGCCCTCGGTGAGACCCAGTACTTC. Residues: CASSVGVGALGETQYF. This chain joins TRBV9 and TRBJ2-5; no reliable D call. CDR1 and CDR2 (germline): SGDLS, YYNGEE. This CDR3 is built from 16 residues. Trimming took 0 bases from V and 5 from J, leaving 17 bases between them.